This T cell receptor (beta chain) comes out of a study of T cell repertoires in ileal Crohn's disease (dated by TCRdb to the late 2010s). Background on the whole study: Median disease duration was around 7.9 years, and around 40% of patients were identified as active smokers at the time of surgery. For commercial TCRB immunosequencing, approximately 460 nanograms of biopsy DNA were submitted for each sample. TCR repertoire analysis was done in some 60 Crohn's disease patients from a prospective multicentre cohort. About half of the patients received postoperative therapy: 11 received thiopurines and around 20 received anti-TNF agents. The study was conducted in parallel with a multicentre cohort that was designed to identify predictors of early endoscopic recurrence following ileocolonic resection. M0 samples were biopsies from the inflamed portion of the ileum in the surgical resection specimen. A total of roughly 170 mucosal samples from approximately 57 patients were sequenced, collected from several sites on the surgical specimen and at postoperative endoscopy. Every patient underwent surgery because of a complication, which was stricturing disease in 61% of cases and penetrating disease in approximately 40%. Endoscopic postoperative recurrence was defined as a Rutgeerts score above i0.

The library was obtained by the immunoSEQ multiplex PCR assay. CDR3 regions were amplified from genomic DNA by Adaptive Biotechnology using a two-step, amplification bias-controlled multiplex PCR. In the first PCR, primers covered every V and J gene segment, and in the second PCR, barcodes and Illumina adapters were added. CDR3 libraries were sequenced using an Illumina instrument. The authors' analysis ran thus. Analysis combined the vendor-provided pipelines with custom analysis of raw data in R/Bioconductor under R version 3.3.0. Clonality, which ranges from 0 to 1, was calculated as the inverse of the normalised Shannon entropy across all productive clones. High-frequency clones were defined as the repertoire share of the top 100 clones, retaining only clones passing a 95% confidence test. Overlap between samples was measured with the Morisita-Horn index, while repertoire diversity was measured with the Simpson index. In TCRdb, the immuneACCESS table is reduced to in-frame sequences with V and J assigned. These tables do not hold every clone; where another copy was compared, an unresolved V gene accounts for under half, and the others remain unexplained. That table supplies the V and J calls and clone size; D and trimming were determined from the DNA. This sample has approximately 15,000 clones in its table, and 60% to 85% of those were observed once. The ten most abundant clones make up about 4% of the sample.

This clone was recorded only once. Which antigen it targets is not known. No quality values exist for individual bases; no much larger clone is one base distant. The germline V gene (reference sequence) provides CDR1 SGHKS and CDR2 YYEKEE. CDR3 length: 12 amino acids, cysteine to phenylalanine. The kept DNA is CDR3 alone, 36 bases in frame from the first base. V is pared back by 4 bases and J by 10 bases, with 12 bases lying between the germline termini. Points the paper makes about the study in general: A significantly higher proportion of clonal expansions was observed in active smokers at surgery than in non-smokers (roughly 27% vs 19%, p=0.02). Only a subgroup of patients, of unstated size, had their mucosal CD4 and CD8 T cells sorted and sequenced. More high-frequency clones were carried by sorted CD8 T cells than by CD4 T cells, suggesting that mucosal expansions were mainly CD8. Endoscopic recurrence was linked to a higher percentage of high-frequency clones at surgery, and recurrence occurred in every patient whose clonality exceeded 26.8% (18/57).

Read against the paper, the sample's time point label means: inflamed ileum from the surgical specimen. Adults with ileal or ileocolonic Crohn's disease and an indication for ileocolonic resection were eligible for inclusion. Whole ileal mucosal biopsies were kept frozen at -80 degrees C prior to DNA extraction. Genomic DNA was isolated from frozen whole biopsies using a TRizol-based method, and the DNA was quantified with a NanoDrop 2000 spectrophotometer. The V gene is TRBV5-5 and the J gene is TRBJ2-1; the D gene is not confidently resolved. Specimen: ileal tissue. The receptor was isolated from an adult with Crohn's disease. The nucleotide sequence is TGTGCCAGCAGCGCCGTAGAAAGCGAGCAGTTCTTC. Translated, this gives CASSAVESEQFF.